What follows are 19 T cell receptor beta chains derived from one specimen sequenced in a study of shared clonotypes between healthy human individuals. The naive CD8 population came from CD45RO-negative cells selected for CCR7, without terminally differentiated effector memory CD45RA+ cells. Using immunoSEQ multiplex PCR, the repertoire was profiled, and TCRdb retains in-frame clones only, with some absent. The table includes millions of clones, approximately 94% detected once. The sample taken for sequencing was naive CD8+ T cells from PBMCs. The receptors shown here come from a man younger than 30 in good health. Some clones in this sample may be carry-over from other donors' samples.

The chain has TRBV10-1 and TRBJ2-5; D gene uncertain. Deletions cut 10 bases from V and 2 bases from J, with 8 bases between. Germline V gives CDR1 WNHNN, CDR2 SYGVQD (reference sequence). This CDR3 has 11 amino acids. The CDR3 reads CATRTQETQYF. The DNA of the CDR3 is TGCGCCACCCGGACGCAAGAGACCCAGTACTTC.

V gene TRBV10-1 combines with J gene TRBJ2-3; 15 bases align to TRBD2. The junction had 5 bases not matched to a gene; V was cut back by 6 bases and J by 1 base. The CDR3 is made up of 17 amino acids. Germline CDR1 and CDR2: WNHNN and SYGVQD (reference sequence). In nucleotides, the CDR3 is TGCGCCAGCAGCGGACTAGCGGGAGGGCCTGGCACAGATACGCAGTATTTT. Translating it yields CASSGLAGGPGTDTQYF.

This clone came up once. V is TRBV21-1 and J is TRBJ2-4; the DNA was not compared with TRBD1, the D call given in the table. TRBV21-1 is flagged as a pseudogene. The CDR3 is 16 residues long. CDR3 amino acids: CASSNRTAKAKNIQYF. CDR3 DNA sequence: TGTGCCAGCAGCAACCGGACAGCTAAAGCCAAAAACATTCAGTACTTC.

This clone occurred a few times. The rearrangement links TRBV7-9 to TRBJ1-1; D not certain. The CDR3 has 13 amino acids. Trimming stripped 11 bases from V and 0 bases from J, with 13 bases between. The germline gives CDR1 SEHNR, CDR2 FQNEAQ (reference sequence). For the CDR3, the DNA is TGTGCCCGTGAGACCGTCCTGAACACTGAAGCTTTCTTT. Translation: CARETVLNTEAFF. Combining the CDR3 with reference TRBV7-9 and TRBJ1-1 gives the whole variable domain DTGVSQNPRHKITKRGQNVTFRCDPISEHNRLYWYRQTLGQGPEFLTYFQNEAQLEKSRLLSDRFSAERPKGSFSTLEIQRTEQGDSAMYLCARETVLNTEAFFGQGTRLTVV.

The chain joins TRBV11-2 to TRBJ2-6; D ambiguous. V was cut by 4 bases and J by 4 bases, with 8 bases left in between. There are 14 residues in the CDR3. Looked up from germline, CDR1 is SGHAT and CDR2 is FQNNGV. CDR3 nucleotide sequence: TGTGCCAGCAGCTCACCCTGGGGGGCCAACGTCCTGACTTTC. Amino acid sequence: CASSSPWGANVLTF. The complete variable domain, with remaining parts taken from reference TRBV11-2 and TRBJ2-6, reads EAGVAQSPRYKIIEKRQSVAFWCNPISGHATLYWYQQILGQGPKLLIQFQNNGVVDDSQLPKDRFSAERLKGVDSTLKIQPAKLEDSAVYLCASSSPWGANVLTFGAGSRLTVL.

In its sample, this clone was seen once. The J gene is TRBJ2-1, the V gene TRBV27; TRBD2 matches at 9 bases. Germline V lookup: CDR1 MNHEY, CDR2 SMNVEV (reference sequence). The CDR3 loop spans 14 amino acids. J gave up 9 bases and V 7 bases, and 10 bases lay outside the gene matches. The CDR3 nucleotides read TGTGCCAGCATTGGCGGGAGGGCCTTTGGTGAGCAGTTCTTC. Its translation is CASIGGRAFGEQFF.

J is TRBJ1-2 and V is TRBV15, with a weak D call TRBD1 (6 bases). The V end lost 2 bases, the J end lost 6 bases, and 19 bases lay between the germline ends. Germline V gene data show CDR1 as LNHNV and CDR2 as YYDKDF (reference sequence). The CDR3 loop spans 16 amino acids. CDR3 nucleotides: TGTGCCACCAGCAGATACCGGGACACGGCCACTAATGGCTACACCTTC. It codes for CATSRYRDTATNGYTF.

The rearrangement uses TRBV5-1 and TRBJ2-7, with 9 bases aligning to TRBD1. The CDR3 has 14 amino acids. Germline trimming cut 3 bases from V and 4 bases from J; bases unmatched to any gene: 5. In germline, CDR1 is SGHRS, CDR2 YFSETQ. CDR3 nucleotide sequence: TGCGCCAGCAGCTGGACAGGGGTCAGTTACGAGCAGTACTTC. Its protein is CASSWTGVSYEQYF.

To note about this clone: At one of its ends the junction is not consistent with the germline gene, which may arise from a read error. At the DNA level, this CDR3 is encoded by other sequences in the same sample as well. This sequence joins TRBV25-1 and TRBJ1-3; 8 bases align to TRBD1. CDR3 length equals 15 residues. Per the germline V gene, CDR1 is MGHDK and CDR2 is SYGVNS. CDR3 loop: CASSGWTGSGNTIYF. The CDR3 DNA is TGTGCCAGCAGTGGTTGGACAGGGTCCGGAAACACCATATACTTT.

On this clone itself: The sample has other DNA sequences that encode this CDR3 too. V gene TRBV5-1 combines with J gene TRBJ2-3; 9 bases are shared with TRBD2. The length of the CDR3 is 15 residues. With V trimmed by 2 bases and J by 3 bases, 4 bases remained unmatched. Germline CDR1 SGHRS, CDR2 YFSETQ. The CDR3 region has the DNA TGCGCCAGCAGCTTATTGGCGGGAGGGACAGATACGCAGTATTTT. Protein: CASSLLAGGTDTQYF.

CDR3 sequence reads: CASSLDNNEQFF. CDR3 sequence (DNA): TGTGCCAGCAGCCTAGATAACAATGAGCAGTTCTTC. The rearrangement links TRBV7-8 to TRBJ2-1; D is unresolved. Germline-derived CDR1 and CDR2 are SGHVS and FQNEAQ. CDR3 length: 12 residues. V lost 5 bases to trimming and J lost 5 bases, with 7 bases between them.

The V and J genes are TRBV30 and TRBJ1-5; 9 bases agree with TRBD1. The CDR3 is 16 residues long. The V gene end was trimmed by 0 bases and the J gene end by 3 bases; junction bases not matched to a gene: 6. Germline values: CDR1 GTSNPN, CDR2 SVGIG (reference sequence). This CDR3 reads CAWSVDRGFSNQPQHF. In DNA form, the CDR3 reads TGTGCCTGGAGTGTTGACAGGGGGTTCTCCAATCAGCCCCAGCATTTT.

The V call is TRBV7-8, the J call TRBJ2-7; TRBD1 matches 8 bases. CDR1 is SGHVS and CDR2 is FQNEAQ in the germline V gene. V lost 5 bases and J lost 7; bases outside the gene matches: 7. This CDR3 has 13 amino acids. Here the CDR3 DNA reads TGTGCCAGCAGCGCGGACAGGGTGGGGGAGCAGTACTTC. Amino acid sequence: CASSADRVGEQYF.

This sequence joins TRBV5-6 and TRBJ1-2, with unresolved D. CDR1 SGHDT and CDR2 YYEEEE come from the germline V gene. Trimming took 1 base from V and 3 from J, leaving 10 bases between them. The CDR3 sequence is 14 residues long. The chain's CDR3 is CASSLPGSDYGYTF. DNA of the CDR3: TGTGCCAGCAGCTTGCCGGGGTCGGACTATGGCTACACCTTC.

This clone was picked up one time. The chain has TRBV4-1 and TRBJ2-1; 9 nucleotides match TRBD2. The CDR3 has 16 residues. Trimming at V came to 4 bases and at J to 8 bases, leaving 12 bases not matched to a gene. Germline assignment: CDR1 MGHRA and CDR2 YSYEKL. CDR3: CASSPTWREGHDEQFF. The CDR3 nucleotides read TGCGCCAGCAGCCCCACCTGGCGGGAGGGCCACGATGAGCAGTTCTTC.

V and J are TRBV27 and TRBJ1-3; possibly TRBD1 for D (5 bases). The CDR3 is 16 residues long. V lost 5 bases, J lost 9 bases, and 23 bases lay in between. Germline assignment: CDR1 MNHEY and CDR2 SMNVEV (reference sequence). The CDR3 nucleotides read TGTGCCAGCAGTCCCTCGGGGTGGGGCGAGTCCCGCACCATATATTTT. Its protein product is CASSPSGWGESRTIYF.

This clone was recorded once. This chain's CDR3 is CASSRQDRDEKLFF. CDR3 in DNA: TGTGCCAGCAGCCGACAGGACAGGGATGAAAAACTGTTTTTT. This chain links TRBV7-9 with TRBJ1-4, with TRBD1 matching 8 bases. The J segment lost 6 bases and the V segment lost 5 bases, leaving 5 bases of the junction unmatched. The CDR3 runs to 14 residues. In germline, CDR1 is SEHNR, CDR2 FQNEAQ (reference sequence).

V is TRBV28 and J is TRBJ2-1, with 11 positions matching TRBD2. Trimming removed 5 bases from V and 4 bases from J; junction bases left unmatched: 16. Germline CDR1 is MDHEN and CDR2 is SYDVKM. The CDR3 is 19 residues long. CDR3 residues: CASSPPDPLAGGSYNEQFF. The CDR3 nucleotides read TGTGCCAGCAGTCCCCCGGACCCTTTAGCGGGAGGGTCTTACAATGAGCAGTTCTTC. Looking up the rest from reference TRBV28 and TRBJ2-1 gives the full variable domain: DVKVTQSSRYLVKRTGEKVFLECVQDMDHENMFWYRQDPGLGLRLIYFSYDVKMKEKGDIPEGYSVSREKKERFSLILESASTNQTSMYLCASSPPDPLAGGSYNEQFFGPGTRLTVL.

The chain joins TRBV11-2 to TRBJ2-3; D tentatively fits TRBD1 or TRBD2 (7 bases each). CDR3 length: 19 residues. The V gene's germline CDR1 is SGHAT and CDR2 FQNNGV. The V end was cut by 1 base, the J end by 0 bases, with 20 bases between. The DNA of the CDR3 is TGTGCCAGCAGCTTAGGCCCCGGGACAGCGGGGATTAGCACAGATACGCAGTATTTT. Residues: CASSLGPGTAGISTDTQYF.